This entry features one TCR beta chain sequence. Its matching antigen is unknown. The CDR3 is 13 amino acids. V gave up 7 bases and J gave up 7 bases; unmatched junction bases: 8. CDR1 MNHEY and CDR2 SVGEGT come from the germline V gene. Researchers report isolating at least 6 million PBMCs per sample. The record originates from a study of blood T cells in healthy people across ages. Study information: When template switching was applied, about one barcoded beta molecule was captured per two T cells. Study-wide results and limits: Long-lived donors carried more naive CD4+ cells and greater diversity than aged donors.

With a J-beta primer mix and a sample-barcoded 5' primer, a second PCR ran about 6 to 11 cycles. Each of the samples gave a minimum of 2.5 million paired-end reads that contained CDR3. MiXCR, run by TCRdb on the 5' RACE reads, gives a single entry per CDR3 protein. The sample includes nearly 1 million distinct CDR3 sequences, approximately 50% of them seen just once. The sample consisted of blood. This TCR came from a woman aged 60-75 years in good health. The rearrangement uses TRBV6-2 or TRBV6-3 and TRBJ1-2, with 8 bases fitting TRBD1. CDR3 DNA sequence: TGTGCCAGCACTCCGGGACAGGTTGGTGGCTACACCTTC. Residues: CASTPGQVGGYTF.